This entry features one T cell receptor beta chain sequence. Its specific antigen is unknown. The sample holds no much larger clone one base away, and base qualities are not on file. The ViraFEST assay stimulated PBMC with viral peptide pools and then used TCR sequencing to identify antigen-specific CD4+ T cell clonotypes by expansion. After more than nine days of culture, CD4+ T cells were isolated with the EasySep CD4+ T cell isolation kit. Two doses of either the BNT162b2 or the mRNA-1273 mRNA SARS-CoV-2 vaccine were administered to participants. None of the healthy vaccine recipients had a prior SARS-CoV-2 infection, which was confirmed by nucleocapsid antibody tests that came back negative both before and after vaccination. Some 1.9 million PBMC per well were cultured with 9 to 10 ug/ml peptides in IMDM containing approximately 4.5% human AB serum, around 9.7 IU/ml IL-2 and gentamicin. On days 3 and 7, half of the culture medium was replaced with fresh IL-2-containing medium. Unless noted otherwise, every peptide stimulation condition was cultured in triplicate wells. Using Ficoll-Paque Plus gradient centrifugation, PBMC were separated from whole blood and then either used fresh or cryopreserved at -140C. Overlapping peptide pools spanned the spike proteins of SARS-CoV-2 and the common cold coronaviruses HCoV-NL63, HCoV-OC43 and HCoV-229E. The QIAamp micro DNA kit was used to extract genomic DNA from the cultured CD4+ T cells.

The data were obtained in a study of vaccination effects on CD4 cells after COVID-19 (dated by TCRdb to between 2022 and 2023). Study-level background: Post-vaccine samples across the study were collected a median of 72 days after the second dose, with a range of 14 to 241. Cultures from other donors in the study were sequenced using the Oncomine TCR Beta short-read assay on an Illumina iSeq 100. The study compared SARS-CoV-2 spike-specific CD4+ TCR repertoires before and after mRNA vaccination in COVID-19 convalescent patients and infection-naive vaccine recipients. Altogether, some 10 COVID-19 convalescent patients and a few SARS-CoV-2-naive healthy vaccine recipients made up the full study.

To prepare the library, the immunoSEQ multiplex PCR assay was applied. DNA from the CD4+ T cells that had been cultured and isolated underwent TCR beta CDR3 sequencing. The authors' pipeline ran thus. Non-productive TCR sequences were discarded, and reads were trimmed to the CDR3 region, with only CDR3s of 7 or more amino acids retained. The MANAFEST web app was used to pick out antigen-specific clonotypes by comparing their expansion in peptide wells with that in reference cultures. To be called positive, a clone needed expansion at FDR<0.05 compared with the reference and with all other wells, an odds ratio greater than 5, and a frequency greater than 0.1% in two replicate wells. A clonotype was defined as cross-reactive if the clonotype was significantly expanded both in SARS-CoV-2 spike wells and in at least one common cold coronavirus spike condition. Using the stringdist R package, CDR3 similarity was measured by Levenshtein distance, and unrooted trees were constructed with ape in R 3.6.1. TCRdb re-hosts the immuneACCESS table, in-frame sequences only. Its copies lack some clones; in the studies checked, an unresolved V gene accounts for under half of them, and the cause for the rest is not known. The DNA was the basis for D and trimming; V, J and clone size are from that table. This sample lists roughly 71,000 clones; 70% to 90% were detected once. 0.95% to 1.5% of the sample is taken by the ten largest.

Cut back by 6 bases and 1 base, the V and J ends lie 14 bases apart. The CDR3 measures 15 amino acids from cysteine to phenylalanine. The sequence is cut down to CDR3 DNA, 45 bases in frame from base 1. The germline V gene specifies SNHLY as CDR1 and FYNNEI as CDR2. The study at large found these results: In healthy vaccine recipients, vaccine-induced clones were almost all SARS-CoV-2 mono-reactive, with only 1 of 255 being cross-reactive with common cold coronaviruses. Both infection-induced and vaccine-induced clones contracted markedly at late post-vaccination timepoints, which is consistent with waning T cell responses. Only a small number of convalescent patients were included, and no early post-infection timepoints were available, which limited the study.

The source of this sequence is a human donor who received a COVID-19 vaccine. The chain couples TRBV2 to TRBJ2-3; the best D guess is TRBD1, with 8 bases matching. Sample: CD4+ T cells from PBMCs cultured with HCoV-229E spike peptides, taken after COVID-19 vaccination. The cell subset or site label for this specimen denotes: HCoV-229E spike overlapping peptide pool stimulation. CDR3 loop: CASSAQGGGTDTQYF. The nucleotide sequence is given as TGTGCCAGCAGCGCACAGGGGGGGGGCACAGATACGCAGTATTTT.